This passage covers 21 T cell receptor beta chains from one sample sequenced in a study of cytomegalovirus exposure and HLA in healthy donors. A multiplex PCR was run with 60 Vbeta primers and 13 Jbeta primers. Repertoires were generated with immunoSEQ multiplex PCR, while TCRdb's copy carries only in-frame clones and drops some. The sample contains under 200,000 clones, about four fifths of which appear only once. Material: PBMCs. The receptors derive from a woman between 45 and 65 years old in good health and CMV-seronegative.

The CDR3 sequence is CASSTLVPTDTQYF. As DNA, the CDR3 is TGTGCCAGCAGCACGTTAGTTCCAACAGATACGCAGTATTTT. The rearrangement uses TRBV7-8 and TRBJ2-3; D gene ambiguous. The CDR3 totals 14 residues. Trimming left V 5 bases short and J 3 bases short, with 12 bases between. CDR1 is SGHVS and CDR2 is FQNEAQ in the germline V gene. The full variable domain, in which reference TRBV7-8 and TRBJ2-3 provide the parts outside the CDR3, is GAGVSQSPRYKVAKRGQDVALRCDPISGHVSLFWYQQALGQGPEFLTYFQNEAQLDKSGLPSDRFFAERPEGSVSTLKIQRTQQEDSAVYLCASSTLVPTDTQYFGPGTRLTVL.

The V call is TRBV6-5, the J call TRBJ2-7; D perhaps matches TRBD2 (7 bases). This CDR3 is 15 amino acids long. V was trimmed by 7 bases and J by 5 bases, leaving 21 bases between them. Per the germline V gene, CDR1 is MNHEY and CDR2 is SVGAGI. This CDR3 reads CASTTRGRGLHEQYF. CDR3 coding DNA: TGTGCCAGCACCACCCGGGGGCGGGGGCTCCACGAGCAGTACTTC.

On this clone: The sample contains more than one DNA sequence encoding this CDR3. This chain joins TRBV5-4 and TRBJ2-3; D remains ambiguous. The germline V gene encodes CDR1 SGHNT and CDR2 YYREEE (reference sequence). The V end lost 1 base, the J end lost 0 bases, and 6 bases lay between the germline ends. This CDR3 has 14 residues. CDR3 in amino acids: CASSLTSSTDTQYF. The CDR3 nucleotides read TGTGCCAGCAGCTTGACTTCTAGCACAGATACGCAGTATTTT.

This clone was seen a handful of times. CDR3 loop: CASSETPGHLYGYTF. The CDR3 DNA is TGTGCCAGCAGTGAAACCCCGGGACACCTCTATGGCTACACCTTC. This rearrangement joins TRBV2 to TRBJ1-2, with TRBD1 as a possible D gene (6 bases). The CDR3 is made up of 15 amino acids. V lost 2 bases, J lost 4 bases, and 14 bases lay in between. Per the germline V gene, CDR1 is SNHLY and CDR2 is FYNNEI.

The chain joins TRBV30 to TRBJ2-1; 7 bases fit TRBD2. The CDR3 is made up of 13 amino acids. The V segment lost 1 base and the J segment 10 bases; nucleotides outside the gene matches: 7. Germline CDR1 reads GTSNPN; CDR2 reads SVGIG (reference sequence). DNA of the CDR3: TGTGCCTGGAGTGAGGGAGGGCCTCGGGAGCAGTTCTTC. Translated: CAWSEGGPREQFF.

The rearrangement links TRBV7-9 to TRBJ2-1; the match to TRBD2 covers 9 bases. The CDR3 spans 16 residues. V lost 4 bases, J lost 5 bases, and 9 bases stayed unmatched. The germline V gene has CDR1 SEHNR and CDR2 FQNEAQ (reference sequence). The CDR3 DNA reads as TGTGCCAGCAGCTCCCCCCTGGCTAGCGGGAACAATGAGCAGTTCTTC. Amino acid sequence: CASSSPLASGNNEQFF.

The chain couples TRBV19 to TRBJ1-4; 9 positions match TRBD1. J gave up 6 bases and V 9 bases, and 5 bases lay outside the gene matches. Germline values: CDR1 LNHDA, CDR2 SQIVND (reference sequence). This CDR3 region has 13 residues. For the CDR3, the DNA is TGTGCCAGCAGGGACAGGGCCCATGAAAAACTGTTTTTT. Residues: CASRDRAHEKLFF.

The chain combines TRBV7-8 with TRBJ2-7, with D perhaps TRBD2 (7 bases). CDR3 length: 17 residues. CDR1 SGHVS and CDR2 FQNEAQ come from the germline V gene. Trimming took 5 bases from V and 3 from J, leaving 23 bases between them. DNA for the CDR3: TGTGCCAGCAGCAAGGGGAATTTGGGGGGGGCGCGCTACGAGCAGTACTTC. Its protein product is CASSKGNLGGARYEQYF.

The gene calls are TRBV5-5 and TRBJ2-3; D may be TRBD2 (7 bases). V lost 4 bases, J lost 9 bases, and 18 bases lay in between. This CDR3 has 14 residues. CDR1 is SGHKS, CDR2 YYEKEE, per germline (reference sequence). Here the CDR3 DNA reads TGTGCCAGCAGCGACGGAGGGGGGGGGCGGACGCAGTATTTT. Its translation: CASSDGGGGRTQYF.

The chain carries TRBV27 and TRBJ2-2, with TRBD2 matching over 7 bases. The CDR3 length is 15 residues. Germline V CDR1 and CDR2: MNHEY, SMNVEV (reference sequence). With 2 bases clipped from V and 2 bases from J, the junction kept 2 bases outside the gene matches. The CDR3 DNA follows: TGTGCCAGCAGTTTACTAGCGGAAAACACCGGGGAGCTGTTTTTT. This gives the protein CASSLLAENTGELFF.

The chain carries TRBV5-1 and TRBJ2-7; TRBD1 agrees at 10 bases. The germline CDR1 and CDR2 sequences are SGHRS and YFSETQ. The CDR3 is 15 residues long. V trimming: 5 bases; J trimming: 2 bases; junction bases outside the gene matches: 7. The CDR3 DNA reads TGCGCCAGCAGTTTCGGGACAGGGGTTCCCTACGAGCAGTACTTC. Its protein product is CASSFGTGVPYEQYF. The full variable domain, with the rest looked up from reference TRBV5-1 and TRBJ2-7, is KAGVTQTPRYLIKTRGQQVTLSCSPISGHRSVSWYQQTPGQGLQFLFEYFSETQRNKGNFPGRFSGRQFSNSRSEMNVSTLELGDSALYLCASSFGTGVPYEQYFGPGTRLTVT.

V usage is TRBV6-1 and J usage is TRBJ2-1, with 7 bases fitting TRBD1. This CDR3 spans 15 amino acids. With 8 bases clipped from V and 4 bases from J, the junction kept 11 bases outside the gene matches. The germline V gene has CDR1 MNHNS and CDR2 SASEGT. This chain's CDR3 is CASRAPGQSYNEQFF. Written as DNA, the CDR3 is TGTGCCAGCCGGGCCCCGGGACAGTCTTACAATGAGCAGTTCTTC.

This clone was seen a few times. The J gene is TRBJ2-5, the V gene TRBV19, with 10 bases matching TRBD1. The CDR3 runs 15 residues. Germline loops: CDR1 LNHDA, CDR2 SQIVND (reference sequence). Trimming at V came to 3 bases and at J to 2 bases, leaving 3 bases not matched to a gene. Here the CDR3 DNA reads TGTGCCAGTAGTATGAGGGACAGGGGACAAGAGACCCAGTACTTC. As protein: CASSMRDRGQETQYF.

The chain has TRBV6-4 and TRBJ2-3, with no clear D. Trimming left V 3 bases short and J 5 bases short, with 9 bases between. CDR3 length: 13 residues. CDR1 and CDR2 from the germline V gene are MRHNA and SNTAGT. The CDR3 nucleotides read TGTGCCAGCAGTGAAATGGCTGGAGATACGCAGTATTTT. Amino acid sequence: CASSEMAGDTQYF.

The chain employs TRBV27 and TRBJ1-5; tentatively, D is TRBD1 (6 bases). The CDR3 consists of 15 residues. Germline V gene data show CDR1 as MNHEY and CDR2 as SMNVEV (reference sequence). With 4 bases removed from V and 5 bases from J, the gap between germline ends came to 15 bases. The CDR3 bases are TGTGCCAGCAGTTCCTCGGCCAGGGGAGATCAGCCCCAGCATTTT. It specifies CASSSSARGDQPQHF.

The CDR3 loop reads CATSRAVEGGPLHF. DNA of the CDR3: TGTGCCACCAGCAGAGCAGTGGAAGGGGGACCCCTCCACTTT. This chain joins TRBV15 and TRBJ1-6; tentative D call: TRBD1 (6 bases). CDR3 length: 14 residues. Germline V gene data show CDR1 as LNHNV and CDR2 as YYDKDF (reference sequence). Trimming shortened V by 1 base and J by 12 bases, and 13 bases separated the two germline ends.

The gene calls are TRBV4-2 and TRBJ1-6; D might be TRBD1 (6 bases). Germline assignment: CDR1 LGHNA and CDR2 YNFKEQ. The V and J ends lost 2 bases and 0 bases respectively, with 11 bases between them. The CDR3 covers 17 residues. CDR3 loop: CASSQLQGRSYNSPLHF. The CDR3, as DNA: TGTGCCAGCAGCCAACTACAGGGTCGCTCCTATAATTCACCCCTCCACTTT.

This chain uses TRBV18 with TRBJ1-4, with 7 positions matching TRBD1. The V gene end was trimmed by 3 bases and the J gene end by 4 bases; junction bases not matched to a gene: 8. The CDR3 has 16 amino acids. CDR1 is KGHSH and CDR2 is LQKENI in the germline V gene. For the CDR3, the DNA is TGTGCCAGCTCACCCTTAACAGGGGTCATTAATGAAAAACTGTTTTTT. It specifies CASSPLTGVINEKLFF.

Only a few counts were recorded for this clone. The chain combines TRBV4-3 with TRBJ1-1; D gene uncertain. The V and J ends lost 4 bases and 5 bases respectively, with 11 bases between them. Germline loops: CDR1 LGHNA, CDR2 YSLEER. The CDR3 runs 13 residues. CDR3 coding DNA: TGCGCCAGCAGCCTGCAGTTGGAGACTGAAGCTTTCTTT. As protein: CASSLQLETEAFF.

This rearrangement joins TRBV4-3 to TRBJ2-7; the D gene is possibly TRBD1 (5 bases). The CDR3 has 16 residues. With 3 bases removed from V and 0 bases from J, the gap between germline ends came to 15 bases. In germline, CDR1 is LGHNA, CDR2 YSLEER. The CDR3 region has the DNA TGCGCCAGCAGCCAGACCAGGGAACAGACCTCCTACGAGCAGTACTTC. This translates into CASSQTREQTSYEQYF.

The chain has TRBV18 and TRBJ1-1; the D is unclear. The germline V and J ends were trimmed by 2 bases and 3 bases, with 7 bases remaining between them. The germline CDR1 and CDR2 sequences are KGHSH and LQKENI. The CDR3 has 13 residues. CDR3 nucleotides: TGTGCCAGCTCACCAGGGCTTGACACTGAAGCTTTCTTT. It is translated as CASSPGLDTEAFF.